A selection of T cell receptor beta chains follows, all from one sample in a study of blood T cells in healthy people across ages. TCRdb itself ran the 5' RACE reads through MiXCR, one entry per CDR3 protein. The sample includes about 1.4 million distinct CDR3 sequences, roughly 60% seen only once; the top ten take about 6.3%. Sequenced material: blood. Source of these receptors: a man aged 18 to 29 in good health. The CDR3 runs from the conserved cysteine through the conserved F or W. A D gene is named only where the DNA matches it firmly. Size values are once, few and many counts, or a class for expanded clones, and some rows have none.

J: TRBJ2-1; D: -; V: TRBV20-1; size: -; CDR3: CSARGGDGNEQFF; DNA: TGCAGTGCTAGGGGGGGAGACGGCAATGAGCAGTTCTTC
J: TRBJ2-3; D: -; V: TRBV21-1; size: -; CDR3: CASSKVIQGGPLDTQYF; DNA: TGTGCCAGCAGCAAAGTAATCCAGGGGGGCCCTTTAGATACGCAGTATTTT
J: TRBJ2-7; D: -; V: TRBV10-2; size: -; CDR3: CASRDDSLHNEQYF; DNA: TGCGCCAGCAGAGATGACAGCCTACACAATGAGCAGTACTTC
J: TRBJ2-1; D: -; V: TRBV11-1; size: -; CDR3: CASSLVVSYNEQFF; DNA: TGTGCCAGCAGCTTAGTAGTTTCCTACAATGAGCAGTTCTTC
J: TRBJ1-4; D: -; V: TRBV20-1; size: few; CDR3: CSAKGGVEKLFF; DNA: TGCAGTGCTAAAGGCGGAGTTGAAAAACTGTTTTTT
J: TRBJ2-5; D: TRBD1; V: TRBV18; size: -; CDR3: CASSQGQMGPEAQYF; DNA: TGTGCCAGCTCACAGGGACAGATGGGTCCGGAGGCCCAGTACTTC
J: TRBJ2-5; D: -; V: TRBV20-1; size: -; CDR3: CSAHSREGGYQETQYF; DNA: TGCAGTGCTCATAGCCGAGAGGGAGGTTACCAAGAGACCCAGTACTTC
J: TRBJ1-2; D: TRBD1; V: TRBV29-1; size: few; CDR3: CSVEFAGQIYEGYTF; DNA: TGCAGCGTTGAATTCGCGGGACAGATCTATGAAGGCTACACCTTC
J: TRBJ2-7; D: TRBD2; V: TRBV20-1; size: once; CDR3: CSARDLGRSGSSYNEQYF; DNA: TGCAGTGCTAGAGACTTGGGGCGGAGCGGGAGCTCCTACAATGAGCAGTACTTC
J: TRBJ1-2; D: -; V: TRBV24-1; size: few; CDR3: CATSDIGGSYGYTF; DNA: TGTGCCACCAGTGACATAGGGGGGTCCTATGGCTACACCTTC
J: TRBJ2-7; D: TRBD2; V: TRBV20-1; size: -; CDR3: CSARDLRSSGYNEQYF; DNA: TGCAGTGCTAGAGATCTAAGGTCTAGCGGATACAATGAGCAGTACTTC
J: TRBJ2-7; D: -; V: TRBV29-1; size: -; CDR3: CSVESQSRLGEQYF; DNA: TGCAGCGTTGAGTCGCAGTCACGACTCGGCGAGCAGTACTTC
J: TRBJ2-7; D: -; V: TRBV19; size: -; CDR3: CASSRGLISYEQYF; DNA: TGTGCCAGTAGTAGGGGACTTATCTCCTACGAGCAGTACTTC
J: TRBJ2-7; D: -; V: TRBV20-1; size: few; CDR3: CSARISSYEQYF; DNA: TGCAGTGCGCGGATAAGCTCCTACGAGCAGTACTTC
J: TRBJ2-7; D: -; V: TRBV6-5; size: few; CDR3: CASRRNGGEQYF; DNA: TGTGCCAGCAGAAGAAACGGTGGCGAGCAGTACTTC
J: TRBJ1-1; D: -; V: TRBV20-1; size: -; CDR3: CSARIGAWDTEAFF; DNA: TGCAGTGCTAGAATCGGGGCTTGGGACACTGAAGCTTTCTTT
J: TRBJ2-7; D: -; V: TRBV27; size: few; CDR3: CASSLVLGYEQYF; DNA: TGTGCCAGCAGTTTGGTTTTGGGGTACGAGCAGTACTTC